What follows are 24 T cell receptor beta chains derived from one specimen sequenced in a study of graft-versus-host responses after intestinal transplantation. No antigen has been assigned to these receptors. TCRdb keeps only in-frame clones here, not all; method: immunoSEQ multiplex PCR. In the table there are 80,000 to 90,000 clones, roughly 90% of which are singletons. Material: unstimulated CD4+ T cells sorted from spleen or lymph node cells, obtained before intestinal transplant. The receptors come from a human donor who received an intestinal transplant.

The J gene is TRBJ1-2, the V gene TRBV9; TRBD1 might be the D (6 bases). Germline-derived CDR1 and CDR2 are SGDLS and YYNGEE. The CDR3 contains 14 residues. Trimming took off 4 bases at V and 7 bases at J, with 17 bases between the two ends. The CDR3, as DNA: TGTGCCAGCAGCTCCATGGGGGGGCCTTCTGGCTACACCTTC. Translation: CASSSMGGPSGYTF.

The chain carries TRBV28 and TRBJ2-7, with D possibly matching TRBD1 (5 bases). CDR3 length: 14 residues. The germline V gene encodes CDR1 MDHEN and CDR2 SYDVKM. Trimming pared 3 bases from V and 2 bases from J, leaving 11 bases between. The CDR3 sequence: CASSFPRAPYEQYF. The CDR3 nucleotides are TGTGCCAGCAGTTTTCCCAGGGCGCCCTACGAGCAGTACTTC.

The chain combines TRBV28 with TRBJ1-5; D perhaps matches TRBD1 (6 bases). Germline V CDR1 and CDR2: MDHEN, SYDVKM. Trimming pared 4 bases from V and 7 bases from J, leaving 26 bases between. The CDR3 has 18 amino acids. The CDR3: CASSSAGWGADGAQPQHF. The CDR3 DNA reads as TGTGCCAGCAGTTCGGCTGGGTGGGGGGCGGACGGAGCACAGCCCCAGCATTTT. Full variable domain (rest looked up from reference TRBV28 and TRBJ1-5): DVKVTQSSRYLVKRTGEKVFLECVQDMDHENMFWYRQDPGLGLRLIYFSYDVKMKEKGDIPEGYSVSREKKERFSLILESASTNQTSMYLCASSSAGWGADGAQPQHFGDGTRLSIL.

This chain connects TRBV25-1 to TRBJ1-3, with unresolved D. CDR3 length equals 16 residues. The germline gives CDR1 MGHDK, CDR2 SYGVNS. Trimming shortened V by 3 bases and J by 0 bases, and 12 bases separated the two germline ends. This CDR3 is CASSDPGLSSGNTIYF. CDR3 bases: TGTGCCAGCAGTGATCCCGGACTTTCCTCTGGAAACACCATATATTTT.

This clone was seen a single time. The chain carries TRBV5-1 and TRBJ2-7; no clear D. The V gene's germline CDR1 is SGHRS and CDR2 YFSETQ. Trimming took 1 base from V and 1 from J, leaving 6 bases between them. The CDR3 sequence is 13 residues long. The CDR3: CASSLTISYEQYF. The CDR3 nucleotides read TGCGCCAGCAGCTTGACAATTTCCTACGAGCAGTACTTC.

The V and J genes are TRBV5-1 and TRBJ1-5; D possibly corresponds to TRBD1 (5 bases). The CDR3 consists of 15 residues. The germline V gene encodes CDR1 SGHRS and CDR2 YFSETQ. Trimming stripped 0 bases from V and 4 bases from J, with 11 bases between. This chain's CDR3 is CASSLGGSVNQPQHF. The CDR3 DNA follows: TGCGCCAGCAGCTTGGGGGGCAGCGTTAATCAGCCCCAGCATTTT.

The CDR3 DNA is TGTGCCAGCAGCATCCAGCTGGGCGAGCAGTACTTC. It codes for CASSIQLGEQYF. This chain uses TRBV6-5 with TRBJ2-7, with D hard to call. The CDR3 is made up of 12 amino acids. With 6 bases removed from V and 6 bases from J, the gap between germline ends came to 12 bases. Germline V gene data show CDR1 as MNHEY and CDR2 as SVGAGI.

The CDR3 DNA reads as TGTGCCAGCAGTTACCAGGGCTTAACGAACACCGGGGAGCTGTTTTTT. Translated, it gives CASSYQGLTNTGELFF. The chain carries TRBV6-5 and TRBJ2-2, with a weak D call TRBD1 (5 bases). This CDR3 spans 16 amino acids. Germline CDR1 is MNHEY and CDR2 is SVGAGI. V was pared by 2 bases and J by 0 bases, with 10 bases between.

This clone has more than one count but fewer than ten. V usage is TRBV5-8 and J usage is TRBJ2-1, with 9 bases identical to TRBD1. Germline values: CDR1 SGHTS, CDR2 YDEGEE. V dropped 5 bases and J dropped 7; count of bases not matched to a gene: 10. The CDR3 runs to 15 residues. CDR3 bases: TGTGCCAGCAGACTCCGGGACAGGGTGTCGAATGAGCAGTTCTTC. Amino acid sequence: CASRLRDRVSNEQFF.

The chain couples TRBV5-6 to TRBJ1-2; D not resolved. V lost 0 bases, J lost 0 bases, and 9 bases lay in between. This CDR3 spans 15 amino acids. In germline, CDR1 is SGHDT, CDR2 YYEEEE. The CDR3 loop reads CASSLVDASNYGYTF. The CDR3 DNA reads as TGTGCCAGCAGCTTGGTTGACGCCTCTAACTATGGCTACACCTTC.

The V gene is TRBV5-3, the J gene TRBJ2-4; D gene unclear. TRBV5-3 is assigned to the ORF class and has an uncertain function. The CDR3 length is 14 residues. V shed 6 bases and J shed 7 bases, with 17 bases lying between them. The chain's CDR3 is CARINTRTGNIQYF. The CDR3 coding sequence is TGTGCCAGAATCAATACTCGGACGGGCAACATTCAGTACTTC.

The gene calls are TRBV10-3 and TRBJ1-5, with D hard to call. The CDR3 is 13 residues long. V lost 7 bases and J 2 bases, leaving 9 bases between the germline ends. Germline values: CDR1 ENHRY, CDR2 SYGVKD. CDR3: CAINEGGNQPQHF. Here the CDR3 DNA reads TGTGCCATCAACGAGGGAGGCAATCAGCCCCAGCATTTT.

This sequence joins TRBV18 and TRBJ2-1, with 7 bases lining up with TRBD1. The CDR3 consists of 19 residues. CDR1 KGHSH and CDR2 LQKENI come from the germline V gene. With 6 bases clipped from V and 4 bases from J, the junction kept 21 bases outside the gene matches. The CDR3 DNA follows: TGTGCCAGCTCGCCTCAATGGGAATCCCCGACAGGGACGTACAATGAGCAGTTCTTC. Its translation is CASSPQWESPTGTYNEQFF.

The rearrangement uses TRBV23-1 and TRBJ1-4; unclear D gene. TRBV23-1 is noted as an ORF with a role that remains uncertain. The CDR3 loop spans 18 amino acids. V was pared by 0 bases and J by 0 bases, with 14 bases between. The CDR3 region has the DNA TGCGCCAGCAGTCAATCTAATTGGTACAACGCAACTAATGAAAAACTGTTTTTT. Protein: CASSQSNWYNATNEKLFF.

This chain connects TRBV30 to TRBJ1-5; no clear D. Germline CDR1 is GTSNPN and CDR2 is SVGIG (reference sequence). The V and J ends lost 3 bases and 4 bases respectively, with 10 bases between them. The CDR3 sequence is 13 residues long. CDR3 coding DNA: TGTGCCTGGAGGGAAGGGAGGAATCAGCCCCAGCATTTT. This gives the protein CAWREGRNQPQHF. Combining the CDR3 with reference TRBV30 and TRBJ1-5 gives the whole variable domain SQTIHQWPATLVQPVGSPLSLECTVEGTSNPNLYWYRQAAGRGLQLLFYSVGIGQISSEVPQNLSASRPQDRQFILSSKKLLLSDSGFYLCAWREGRNQPQHFGDGTRLSIL.

This chain connects TRBV2 to TRBJ2-3; D possibly corresponds to TRBD2 (6 bases). The CDR3 loop spans 14 amino acids. Trimming removed 3 bases at V and 6 bases at J, with 13 bases between. Germline loops: CDR1 SNHLY, CDR2 FYNNEI. The CDR3 protein is CASSEGLSYDTQYF. Written as DNA, the CDR3 is TGTGCCAGCAGTGAGGGACTGAGCTACGATACGCAGTATTTT.

The chain recombines TRBV28 with TRBJ2-7; 11 nucleotides align to TRBD2. V gave up 0 bases and J gave up 3 bases; unmatched junction bases: 4. The CDR3 is made up of 16 amino acids. The germline gives CDR1 MDHEN, CDR2 SYDVKM. In DNA, the CDR3 is TGTGCCAGCAGTTTATGGACTAGCGGGAAACTCTACGAGCAGTACTTC. Protein sequence: CASSLWTSGKLYEQYF. Variable domain in full (rest from reference TRBV28 and TRBJ2-7): DVKVTQSSRYLVKRTGEKVFLECVQDMDHENMFWYRQDPGLGLRLIYFSYDVKMKEKGDIPEGYSVSREKKERFSLILESASTNQTSMYLCASSLWTSGKLYEQYFGPGTRLTVT.

The V gene is TRBV6-5, the J gene TRBJ2-7; weak D call: TRBD1 (6 bases). Germline values: CDR1 MNHEY, CDR2 SVGAGI. The CDR3 spans 15 residues. Trimming cost V 5 bases and J 4 bases, with 18 bases left between them. In DNA form, the CDR3 reads TGTGCCAGCAGTAAATACGCTCAGGGGATATACGAGCAGTACTTC. Amino acids: CASSKYAQGIYEQYF.

V and J are TRBV29-1 and TRBJ2-2; 11 bases fit TRBD2. V was pared by 6 bases and J by 13 bases, with 13 bases of the junction left unmatched. In germline, CDR1 is SQVTM, CDR2 ANQGSEA. CDR3 length equals 14 residues. CDR3 region: CSVSNGLAGFGLFF. For the CDR3, the DNA is TGCAGCGTCAGTAACGGACTAGCGGGTTTCGGGCTGTTTTTT.

The chain is built from TRBV6-1 and TRBJ2-4; TRBD2 might be the D (5 bases). V gave up 7 bases and J gave up 6 bases, with 16 bases separating them. This CDR3 is built from 14 residues. Germline assignment: CDR1 MNHNS and CDR2 SASEGT. CDR3 amino acids: CASIGLVRGNIQYF. In nucleotides, the CDR3 is TGTGCCAGCATAGGTTTGGTTCGGGGAAACATTCAGTACTTC.

This clone came up once. The chain recombines TRBV11-2 with TRBJ2-1, with 10 bases identical to TRBD2. The germline gives CDR1 SGHAT, CDR2 FQNNGV. The CDR3 runs to 15 residues. The trim removed 5 bases at V and 3 bases at J, leaving 4 bases unmatched. This chain's CDR3 is CASSLGLALYNEQFF. The CDR3 coding sequence is TGTGCCAGCAGCCTGGGACTAGCGCTCTACAATGAGCAGTTCTTC.

Only one count was recorded for this clone. The chain carries TRBV5-1 and TRBJ2-3; no clear D gene. Trimming removed 1 base at V and 2 bases at J, with 11 bases between. This CDR3 has 15 residues. Germline values: CDR1 SGHRS, CDR2 YFSETQ. The CDR3 region has the DNA TGCGCCAGCAGCTTGAGAAATCCCGCCACAGATACGCAGTATTTT. This translates into CASSLRNPATDTQYF.

V usage is TRBV5-1 and J usage is TRBJ1-4; D may be TRBD1 (5 bases). Between the trimmed V and J ends, which lost 4 bases and 4 bases, there was a span of 11 bases. The CDR3 sequence is 14 residues long. Germline CDR1 SGHRS, CDR2 YFSETQ. The CDR3 DNA reads TGCGCCAGCAGCAGCGGGGGGATTAATGAAAAACTGTTTTTT. Translating it yields CASSSGGINEKLFF.

Here the CDR3 reads CASSDKGVNYGYTF. In DNA, the CDR3 is TGCGCCAGCAGTGATAAAGGGGTTAACTATGGCTACACCTTC. The chain recombines TRBV10-2 with TRBJ1-2; weak D call: TRBD1 (5 bases). CDR1 WSHSY and CDR2 SAAADI come from the germline V gene. Trimming pared 3 bases from V and 1 base from J, leaving 9 bases between. The CDR3 consists of 14 residues.